This paragraph covers one TCR beta chain sequence. Its matching antigen is unknown. CDR1 is SGHRS and CDR2 is YFSETQ in the germline V gene. Trimming cost V 1 base and J 2 bases, with 12 bases left between them. The CDR3 sequence is 15 residues long. 5'RACE template switching generated TCR cDNA, adding a universal primer site and UMIs. TCRdb reprocessed the 5' RACE reads with MiXCR, giving one entry per CDR3 protein. Counted here are hundreds of thousands of distinct CDR3 sequences, roughly a sixth occurring once; the ten biggest clones make up 18%. The sample comes from a study of T cells after yellow fever vaccination. Study-level findings and limits: Just a small share of clonotypes turned up in the CD4 compartment as well as the CD8 compartment. The booster response re-showed most primary clones: 96% CD4, over 80% CD8. Abundant clonotypes from the bulk population could contaminate FACS-sorted repertoires.

Source: PBMCs, taken before the yellow fever booster vaccination. The source is a man between 18 and 35 years old who received the YFV17D yellow fever vaccine. The V and J genes are TRBV5-1 and TRBJ1-2, with D tentatively TRBD1 (6 bases). The CDR3 loop is CASSLLGAGNYGYTF. As DNA, the CDR3 is TGCGCCAGCAGCTTGTTGGGGGCGGGGAACTATGGCTACACCTTC.